This T cell receptor (beta chain) was sequenced for a study of blood T cell repertoires in COVID-19. The ends were cut back, 6 bases at V and 1 base at J, with 9 bases in the middle. Germline V CDR1 and CDR2: MNHEY, SVGAGI. The CDR3 has 13 residues. Libraries were prepared by immunoSEQ multiplex PCR; TCRdb keeps only in-frame clonotypes and omits some of them. The table records under 350,000 clones, under 90% of them present only once. The sequence came from a woman aged 25 to 39 with COVID-19, enrolled during active disease. V and J are TRBV6-5 and TRBJ1-2, with D unclear. The specimen sequenced was peripheral blood. DNA of the CDR3: TGTGCCAGCAGGGGCGACGGTAACTATGGCTACACCTTC. Its protein product is CASRGDGNYGYTF.